What follows are 19 T cell receptor beta chains derived from one specimen sequenced in a study of blood T cell repertoires in COVID-19. Generated by immunoSEQ multiplex PCR, the TCRdb table keeps only in-frame clones and is missing some. The sample records about 140,000 clones, around 89% being singletons. The source material was peripheral blood. The source is a human donor with COVID-19, enrolled during active disease. The donor label of this sample is uncertain.

V is TRBV5-5 and J is TRBJ2-7, with D maybe TRBD1 (5 bases). The CDR3 consists of 11 residues. Trimming took 7 bases from V and 2 from J, leaving 7 bases between them. Looked up from germline, CDR1 is SGHKS and CDR2 is YYEKEE (reference sequence). This CDR3 reads CASQGTYEQYF. CDR3 nucleotides: TGTGCCAGCCAGGGCACCTACGAGCAGTACTTC.

The chain employs TRBV2 and TRBJ1-3; D is uncertain. Trimming shortened V by 2 bases and J by 0 bases, and 8 bases separated the two germline ends. CDR1 and CDR2 from the germline V gene are SNHLY and FYNNEI. The CDR3 consists of 15 residues. As DNA, the CDR3 is TGTGCCAGCAGTGAATATAGAGCCTCTGGAAACACCATATATTTT. It codes for CASSEYRASGNTIYF.

The chain employs TRBV18 and TRBJ1-2; 9 bases line up with TRBD1. This CDR3 contains 14 residues. In germline, CDR1 is KGHSH, CDR2 LQKENI. The trim removed 2 bases at V and 7 bases at J, leaving 5 bases unmatched. The CDR3 nucleotides read TGTGCCAGCTCACCATGGGACAGGGAGGGTGGCTACACCTTC. Translated: CASSPWDREGGYTF.

The chain recombines TRBV9 with TRBJ1-3, with D tentatively TRBD1 (5 bases). The length of the CDR3 is 15 residues. V lost 4 bases, J lost 2 bases, and 13 bases lay in between. Germline values: CDR1 SGDLS, CDR2 YYNGEE. The CDR3 DNA reads TGTGCCAGCAGCCCGGAGCGGGGGGCTGGAAACACCATATATTTT. It is translated as CASSPERGAGNTIYF.

The V and J genes are TRBV25-1 and TRBJ1-6; 9 bases fit TRBD1. From germline, CDR1 is MGHDK and CDR2 SYGVNS. The CDR3 runs to 15 residues. J gave up 7 bases and V 5 bases, and 6 bases lay outside the gene matches. In nucleotides, the CDR3 is TGTGCCAGCAGTTGGACAGGGGTAGGAAATTCACCCCTCCACTTT. The encoded protein is CASSWTGVGNSPLHF.

The V and J genes are TRBV6-5 and TRBJ2-3, with TRBD2 matching 12 bases. The CDR3 contains 14 residues. J gave up 7 bases and V 7 bases, and 6 bases lay outside the gene matches. CDR1 is MNHEY, CDR2 SVGAGI, per germline. The CDR3 protein is CASMTSGGGYTQYF. CDR3 sequence (DNA): TGTGCCAGCATGACTAGCGGGGGTGGGTATACGCAGTATTTT.

This clone has only a few counts. The V gene is TRBV6-1, the J gene TRBJ1-4, with D tentatively TRBD1 (5 bases). This CDR3 has 16 amino acids. CDR1 and CDR2 (germline): MNHNS, SASEGT. Trimming took 1 base from V and 5 from J, leaving 14 bases between them. The CDR3 region is CASSEGPGGANEKLFF. DNA of the CDR3: TGTGCCAGCAGTGAAGGGCCGGGGGGAGCGAATGAAAAACTGTTTTTT.

The table lists this clone with a count of one. The CDR3 loop is CASSRGGVETQYF. For the CDR3, the DNA is TGTGCCAGCAGTCGGGGCGGGGTAGAGACCCAGTACTTC. The chain uses TRBV25-1 and TRBJ2-5, with D possibly TRBD2 on 6 matching bases. CDR3 length: 13 residues. Trimming took 5 bases from V and 4 from J, leaving 11 bases between them. Germline V gene lookup returns CDR1 MGHDK and CDR2 SYGVNS.

The V gene is TRBV2, the J gene TRBJ1-5, with 8 bases identical to TRBD1. V gave up 6 bases and J gave up 2 bases; unmatched junction bases: 6. The CDR3 runs 15 residues. The V gene's germline CDR1 is SNHLY and CDR2 FYNNEI. The CDR3, as DNA: TGTGCCAGCAGACCCGACAGGGGCCGCAATCAGCCCCAGCATTTT. It codes for CASRPDRGRNQPQHF. Full variable domain (outside the CDR3, taken from reference TRBV2 and TRBJ1-5): EPEVTQTPSHQVTQMGQEVILRCVPISNHLYFYWYRQILGQKVEFLVSFYNNEISEKSEIFDDQFSVERPDGSNFTLKIRSTKLEDSAMYFCASRPDRGRNQPQHFGDGTRLSIL.

The genes are TRBV4-1 and TRBJ2-1; 12 bases line up with TRBD2. This CDR3 has 17 residues. The V segment lost 4 bases and the J segment 3 bases; nucleotides outside the gene matches: 7. Germline CDR1 is MGHRA and CDR2 is YSYEKL. For the CDR3, the DNA is TGCGCCAGCAGCCGCCGAGGACTAGCGGGAAACTACAATGAGCAGTTCTTC. Protein product: CASSRRGLAGNYNEQFF.

The rearrangement uses TRBV5-6 and TRBJ2-2; TRBD2 aligns across 10 bases. V was clipped by 2 bases and J by 4 bases; unmatched bases: 8. CDR1 and CDR2 (germline): SGHDT, YYEEEE. CDR3 length: 17 amino acids. The CDR3 region has the DNA TGTGCCAGCAGCTTTGGTCTAGCGGGGGCTCTCACCGGGGAGCTGTTTTTT. As protein: CASSFGLAGALTGELFF.

V gene TRBV5-4 combines with J gene TRBJ2-2, with TRBD1 matching over 10 bases. CDR3 length: 16 amino acids. The trim removed 0 bases at V and 6 bases at J, leaving 5 bases unmatched. Germline V gene lookup returns CDR1 SGHNT and CDR2 YYREEE (reference sequence). This chain's CDR3 is CASSLGQGAEAGELFF. CDR3 sequence (DNA): TGTGCCAGCAGCTTGGGACAGGGGGCTGAGGCCGGGGAGCTGTTTTTT.

CDR3 loop: CASSRTGQGEENYGYTF. The CDR3 DNA is TGCGCCAGCAGCCGGACGGGACAGGGGGAAGAAAACTATGGCTACACCTTC. The chain recombines TRBV4-1 with TRBJ1-2, with 11 bases matching TRBD1. From germline, CDR1 is MGHRA and CDR2 YSYEKL. J was trimmed by 2 bases and V by 4 bases; bases with no gene match: 9. CDR3 size: 17 residues.

This chain connects TRBV5-6 to TRBJ2-7; 7 nucleotides line up with TRBD1. Trimming cost V 1 base and J 2 bases; bases outside gene matches: 6. Germline V gene lookup returns CDR1 SGHDT and CDR2 YYEEEE. The CDR3 spans 15 residues. The CDR3 protein is CASSLKGAGTYEQYF. The DNA of the CDR3 is TGTGCCAGCAGCTTGAAGGGGGCAGGCACCTACGAGCAGTACTTC.

Only a few counts were recorded for this clone. The V gene is TRBV5-6, the J gene TRBJ2-1, with a weak D call TRBD1 (6 bases). Germline V gives CDR1 SGHDT, CDR2 YYEEEE. The CDR3 has 13 residues. Trimming removed 2 bases at V and 4 bases at J, with 7 bases between. CDR3 in DNA: TGTGCCAGCAGCTTAGGACAGTACAATGAGCAGTTCTTC. Translated, it gives CASSLGQYNEQFF.

The sample holds a few counts of this clone. The CDR3 spells CASGRPSGLAGYEQYF. As DNA, the CDR3 is TGTGCCAGCGGTCGCCCCTCGGGACTAGCGGGTTACGAGCAGTACTTC. The chain couples TRBV2 to TRBJ2-7, with 12 bases identical to TRBD2. Trimming removed 8 bases from V and 4 bases from J; junction bases left unmatched: 12. The CDR3 loop spans 16 amino acids. Germline V gene sequence: CDR1 SNHLY, CDR2 FYNNEI.

The gene calls are TRBV7-9 and TRBJ2-1, with D possibly matching TRBD1 (6 bases). The CDR3 has 13 amino acids. Germline V gene sequence: CDR1 SEHNR, CDR2 FQNEAQ (reference sequence). V was clipped by 5 bases and J by 10 bases, with 15 bases between them. The CDR3 coding sequence is TGTGCCAGCAGCAGCAACAGGGTCTGGGAGCAGTTCTTC. Amino acid sequence: CASSSNRVWEQFF.

The V and J genes are TRBV2 and TRBJ1-1; weak D call: TRBD1 (6 bases). V lost 6 bases and J 1 base, leaving 18 bases between the germline ends. This CDR3 is 16 amino acids long. The germline gives CDR1 SNHLY, CDR2 FYNNEI. The CDR3 sequence is CASSAEGDTRNTEAFF. CDR3 DNA sequence: TGTGCCAGCAGCGCCGAAGGGGACACCCGGAACACTGAAGCTTTCTTT.

V and J are TRBV20-1 and TRBJ1-1; D remains unclear. There are 11 residues in the CDR3. CDR1 DFQATT and CDR2 SNEGSKA come from the germline V gene (reference sequence). V lost 4 bases, J lost 1 base, and 4 bases lay in between. The CDR3 DNA reads as TGCAGTGCTATGAGGAACACTGAAGCTTTCTTT. Translation gives CSAMRNTEAFF.